Shown below are 32 T cell receptor beta chains from a single sample sequenced in a study of blood T cell repertoires in COVID-19. Some clones are missing from TCRdb's copy, which holds only in-frame ones; the method was immunoSEQ multiplex PCR. The data hold about 120,000 clones, with approximately 77% observed a single time. The sample comprised peripheral blood. Receptor source: a human donor in a cohort sampled during active COVID-19.

J is TRBJ2-1 and V is TRBV9, with 9 bases identical to TRBD2. Germline V lookup: CDR1 SGDLS, CDR2 YYNGEE. Germline trimming cut 2 bases from V and 8 bases from J; bases unmatched to any gene: 5. The CDR3 length is 14 residues. The CDR3 sequence: CASSVASGIHEQFF. The CDR3 DNA sequence: TGTGCCAGCAGCGTGGCTAGCGGGATTCATGAGCAGTTCTTC.

The chain uses TRBV5-5 and TRBJ1-4; 10 bases fit TRBD1. Germline loops: CDR1 SGHKS, CDR2 YYEKEE (reference sequence). This CDR3 region has 14 residues. Germline trimming cut 7 bases from V and 8 bases from J; bases unmatched to any gene: 8. CDR3 nucleotide sequence: TGTGCCAGCGGGACAGGGGACGGAGGGGAAAAACTGTTTTTT. As protein: CASGTGDGGEKLFF.

The chain employs TRBV7-2 and TRBJ2-1, with a weak D call TRBD2 (5 bases). Germline CDR1 SGHTA, CDR2 FQGNSA. The V end was cut by 4 bases, the J end by 8 bases, with 18 bases between. This CDR3 region has 15 residues. The DNA of the CDR3 is TGTGCCAGCAGCTCTGGACTCTCACGTACCCATGAGCAGTTCTTC. It translates to CASSSGLSRTHEQFF.

DNA of the CDR3: TGTGCCTGGAGTGTAATGACTAGCGCGCTTGGGGAGCAGTACTTC. This gives the protein CAWSVMTSALGEQYF. The chain is built from TRBV30 and TRBJ2-7, with TRBD2 matching over 8 bases. Unmatched junction bases numbered 11, after V lost 0 bases and J lost 7 bases. Germline V gene sequence: CDR1 GTSNPN, CDR2 SVGIG (reference sequence). CDR3 size: 15 residues.

This clone was counted only a few times. The chain links TRBV7-6 to TRBJ1-2, with 7 nucleotides matching TRBD1. With V trimmed by 5 bases and J by 8 bases, 11 bases remained unmatched. The CDR3 runs 14 residues. Germline values: CDR1 SGHVS, CDR2 FNYEAQ. In DNA, the CDR3 is TGTGCCAGCAGCCGTTTGGGACAGACCTGGGGCTACACCTTC. It specifies CASSRLGQTWGYTF.

The rearrangement joins TRBV19 to TRBJ2-7, with 7 positions matching TRBD1. The CDR3 spans 15 residues. Per germline, CDR1 LNHDA and CDR2 SQIVND (reference sequence). J gave up 1 base and V 5 bases, and 8 bases lay outside the gene matches. The CDR3 nucleotides read TGTGCCAGTAGTCAAGGGACAGCGAAATCCTACGAGCAGTACTTC. Translation gives CASSQGTAKSYEQYF.

This rearrangement joins TRBV6-5 to TRBJ2-7; 10 bases are a match to TRBD1. The length of the CDR3 is 16 residues. Germline-derived CDR1 and CDR2 are MNHEY and SVGAGI. With 0 bases clipped from V and 2 bases from J, the junction kept 4 bases outside the gene matches. The CDR3 loop reads CASSYSGQGLTYEQYF. The CDR3 coding sequence is TGTGCCAGCAGTTACTCGGGACAGGGGTTAACCTACGAGCAGTACTTC.

The chain combines TRBV4-1 with TRBJ1-2; maybe TRBD1 (5 bases). Trimming cost V 1 base and J 5 bases, with 14 bases left between them. CDR1 is MGHRA and CDR2 is YSYEKL in the germline V gene. The CDR3 spans 15 residues. Here the CDR3 DNA reads TGCGCCAGCAGCCAAGCCCTCGGGGGAGTTTATGGCTACACCTTC. This sequence encodes CASSQALGGVYGYTF.

This clone was seen more than once but under ten times. V usage is TRBV11-3 and J usage is TRBJ1-1, with D possibly TRBD1 on 5 matching bases. Germline assignment: CDR1 SGHNT and CDR2 YENEEA. V gave up 4 bases and J gave up 1 base, with 10 bases separating them. CDR3 length equals 14 residues. The CDR3 nucleotides are TGTGCCAGCAGCTCGGACAAGAAGAACACTGAAGCTTTCTTT. Protein: CASSSDKKNTEAFF.

The chain joins TRBV7-9 to TRBJ2-7; TRBD2 aligns across 8 bases. V was clipped by 7 bases and J by 6 bases; unmatched bases: 14. The CDR3 covers 15 residues. CDR1 is SEHNR and CDR2 is FQNEAQ in the germline V gene (reference sequence). The CDR3 DNA is TGTGCCAGCACCCCGGCTACGGGAGGGCCGTTCGAGCAGTACTTC. Translation: CASTPATGGPFEQYF.

The count of this clone is one. The chain uses TRBV5-6 and TRBJ2-1, with 9 bases identical to TRBD2. The V segment lost 4 bases and the J segment 3 bases; nucleotides outside the gene matches: 5. The germline CDR1 and CDR2 sequences are SGHDT and YYEEEE. The CDR3 length is 15 residues. The CDR3 nucleotides are TGTGCCAGCAGCCGCCGGACTAGCGACTACAATGAGCAGTTCTTC. Translating gives CASSRRTSDYNEQFF.

The chain is built from TRBV11-3 and TRBJ2-5; no definite D call. Germline assignment: CDR1 SGHNT and CDR2 YENEEA. The CDR3 is 14 residues long. With 0 bases removed from V and 0 bases from J, the gap between germline ends came to 5 bases. CDR3 sequence reads: CASSLDANQETQYF. For the CDR3, the DNA is TGTGCCAGCAGCTTAGACGCGAACCAAGAGACCCAGTACTTC.

The V and J genes are TRBV24-1 and TRBJ2-7, with 8 bases that match TRBD1. Trimming took 4 bases from V and 6 from J; bases not matched to a gene: 4. The germline V gene has CDR1 KGHDR and CDR2 SFDVKD. This CDR3 region has 13 residues. DNA of the CDR3: TGTGCCACCAGTGACTCGACAGGGGCCGAGCAGTACTTC. Translation: CATSDSTGAEQYF.

Worth noting for this clone: The identical CDR3 is also encoded by other nucleotide sequences in the sample. The V and J genes are TRBV5-1 and TRBJ1-6; the D is unclear. CDR1 is SGHRS and CDR2 is YFSETQ in the germline V gene. This CDR3 region has 13 residues. V was clipped by 0 bases and J by 8 bases, with 6 bases between them. The CDR3 sequence: CASSLGRDSPLHF. CDR3 in DNA: TGCGCCAGCAGCTTGGGGCGGGATTCACCCCTCCACTTT.

V usage is TRBV30 and J usage is TRBJ1-1; D may be TRBD1 (5 bases). The V end was cut by 5 bases, the J end by 4 bases, with 11 bases between. Germline V lookup: CDR1 GTSNPN, CDR2 SVGIG (reference sequence). The CDR3 totals 12 residues. DNA of the CDR3: TGTGCCTGGGGAGCGGGGGGCACTGAAGCTTTCTTT. It is translated as CAWGAGGTEAFF.

The rearrangement uses TRBV2 and TRBJ1-1; D is unresolved. Trimming took off 7 bases at V and 6 bases at J, with 15 bases between the two ends. The CDR3 extends over 13 amino acids. Germline CDR1 reads SNHLY; CDR2 reads FYNNEI. CDR3 amino acids: CASTLEGTSEAFF. Written as DNA, the CDR3 is TGTGCCAGCACCCTGGAGGGAACCTCTGAAGCTTTCTTT.

The chain uses TRBV6-4 and TRBJ2-7; 9 nucleotides align to TRBD2. The V segment lost 0 bases and the J segment 6 bases; nucleotides outside the gene matches: 15. Germline V gives CDR1 MRHNA, CDR2 SNTAGT. The CDR3 spans 18 residues. This CDR3 is CASSDSSPWAGGSGEQYF. The CDR3 region has the DNA TGTGCCAGCAGTGACTCGAGCCCATGGGCGGGAGGGTCTGGCGAGCAGTACTTC.

The chain has TRBV29-1 and TRBJ2-7; D might be TRBD1 (6 bases). Germline CDR1 and CDR2: SQVTM and ANQGSEA. V was clipped by 5 bases and J by 3 bases, with 11 bases between them. CDR3 length: 12 residues. The CDR3 sequence is CSVQGMFYEQYF. CDR3 DNA sequence: TGCAGCGTTCAGGGGATGTTCTACGAGCAGTACTTC.

This chain uses TRBV19 with TRBJ2-3; 8 bases align to TRBD1. Per the germline V gene, CDR1 is LNHDA and CDR2 is SQIVND (reference sequence). The CDR3 length is 14 residues. Germline trimming cut 3 bases from V and 6 bases from J; bases unmatched to any gene: 5. This CDR3 reads CASSIRTGGDTQYF. CDR3 bases: TGTGCCAGTAGTATCCGTACAGGGGGGGATACGCAGTATTTT.

The CDR3, as DNA: TGTGCCAGCAGCCCACCGGGACAGGGGAACTATGGCTACACCTTC. Protein product: CASSPPGQGNYGYTF. V gene TRBV7-9 combines with J gene TRBJ1-2; TRBD1 agrees at 10 bases. Germline V gene data show CDR1 as SEHNR and CDR2 as FQNEAQ (reference sequence). Trimming cost V 5 bases and J 2 bases; bases outside gene matches: 5. The CDR3 contains 15 residues.

J is TRBJ2-7 and V is TRBV30; 15 positions agree with TRBD2. Germline V lookup: CDR1 GTSNPN, CDR2 SVGIG (reference sequence). Trimming at V came to 1 base and at J to 3 bases, leaving 1 base not matched to a gene. The CDR3 spans 15 residues. CDR3 sequence reads: CAWSGTSGGDYEQYF. DNA of the CDR3: TGTGCCTGGAGTGGGACTAGCGGGGGGGACTACGAGCAGTACTTC. The full variable domain, in which reference TRBV30 and TRBJ2-7 provide the parts outside the CDR3, is SQTIHQWPATLVQPVGSPLSLECTVEGTSNPNLYWYRQAAGRGLQLLFYSVGIGQISSEVPQNLSASRPQDRQFILSSKKLLLSDSGFYLCAWSGTSGGDYEQYFGPGTRLTVT.

The V gene is TRBV6-1, the J gene TRBJ1-5; TRBD1 matches 9 bases. The CDR3 spans 14 residues. Germline V gives CDR1 MNHNS, CDR2 SASEGT. The junction had 9 bases not matched to a gene; V was cut back by 3 bases and J by 12 bases. The CDR3 DNA is TGTGCCAGCAGTGAGATGGGACAGGGTATACTCCAGCATTTT. Translating gives CASSEMGQGILQHF.

This clone was detected once. J is TRBJ1-2 and V is TRBV30, with D uncertain. The CDR3 has 14 amino acids. Germline CDR1 and CDR2: GTSNPN and SVGIG (reference sequence). The CDR3, as DNA: TGTGCTACCGAGGGAGCCTGGGATAGGGATGGCTACACCTTC. It is translated as CATEGAWDRDGYTF. Full variable domain (remainder filled in from reference TRBV30 and TRBJ1-2): SQTIHQWPATLVQPVGSPLSLECTVEGTSNPNLYWYRQAAGRGLQLLFYSVGIGQISSEVPQNLSASRPQDRQFILSSKKLLLSDSGFYLCATEGAWDRDGYTFGSGTRLTVV.

The chain links TRBV5-1 to TRBJ1-1; D might be TRBD1 (5 bases). From germline, CDR1 is SGHRS and CDR2 YFSETQ. Between the trimmed V and J ends, which lost 4 bases and 3 bases, there was a span of 10 bases. The CDR3 covers 13 residues. The chain's CDR3 is CASSPWGDTEAFF. DNA for the CDR3: TGCGCCAGCAGCCCCTGGGGGGACACTGAAGCTTTCTTT. Full variable domain (rest looked up from reference TRBV5-1 and TRBJ1-1): KAGVTQTPRYLIKTRGQQVTLSCSPISGHRSVSWYQQTPGQGLQFLFEYFSETQRNKGNFPGRFSGRQFSNSRSEMNVSTLELGDSALYLCASSPWGDTEAFFGQGTRLTVV.

The chain is built from TRBV5-6 and TRBJ2-7, with 7 positions matching TRBD1. Germline V CDR1 and CDR2: SGHDT, YYEEEE. After removal of 4 bases from V and 0 bases from J, the junction contained 4 bases not matched to a gene. CDR3 length: 14 amino acids. CDR3 in DNA: TGTGCCAGCAGCGCTACAGGGGTCTCCTACGAGCAGTACTTC. Protein sequence: CASSATGVSYEQYF.

This clone was seen a handful of times. The chain uses TRBV5-5 and TRBJ2-7, with a tentative D call TRBD1 (5 bases). Trimming removed 4 bases at V and 2 bases at J, with 10 bases between. CDR3 length: 13 residues. Germline assignment: CDR1 SGHKS and CDR2 YYEKEE (reference sequence). As DNA, the CDR3 is TGTGCCAGCAGCACCGTAGGGGCCTACGAGCAGTACTTC. Translating it yields CASSTVGAYEQYF.

The chain employs TRBV18 and TRBJ2-5; 7 nucleotides match TRBD1. The CDR3 runs 14 residues. The J segment lost 4 bases and the V segment lost 5 bases, leaving 7 bases of the junction unmatched. The germline V gene has CDR1 KGHSH and CDR2 LQKENI. The CDR3 DNA is TGTGCCAGCTCAACCACAGGGGTTGGAGAGACCCAGTACTTC. Translating gives CASSTTGVGETQYF.

This rearrangement joins TRBV29-1 to TRBJ1-2, with 10 bases that match TRBD1. Germline V gene lookup returns CDR1 SQVTM and CDR2 ANQGSEA. There are 13 residues in the CDR3. V was pared by 4 bases and J by 5 bases, with 4 bases of the junction left unmatched. CDR3 loop: CSVVRDRGYGYTF. The CDR3 DNA follows: TGCAGCGTTGTCAGGGACAGGGGTTATGGCTACACCTTC.

This sequence joins TRBV11-2 and TRBJ1-4; a possible D gene is TRBD1 (5 bases). V was cut by 1 base and J by 5 bases, with 11 bases left in between. Germline values: CDR1 SGHAT, CDR2 FQNNGV. The CDR3 is made up of 15 amino acids. The CDR3 DNA follows: TGTGCCAGCAGCTTAGGTGCGACAGTCAATGAAAAACTGTTTTTT. This gives the protein CASSLGATVNEKLFF.

This clone was seen only a few times. The V and J genes are TRBV28 and TRBJ2-7; D is possibly TRBD1 (6 bases). The V end lost 3 bases, the J end lost 4 bases, and 13 bases lay between the germline ends. CDR1 MDHEN and CDR2 SYDVKM come from the germline V gene. The CDR3 is 14 residues long. The CDR3 is CASSFRDISYEQYF. Here the CDR3 DNA reads TGTGCCAGCAGTTTCCGGGACATAAGTTACGAGCAGTACTTC.

The chain carries TRBV7-6 and TRBJ2-1; the match to TRBD2 covers 13 bases. The V and J ends lost 0 bases and 8 bases, in that order; junction bases with no gene match: 4. Per germline, CDR1 SGHVS and CDR2 FNYEAQ. The CDR3 covers 16 residues. The CDR3 bases are TGTGCCAGCAGCTTAGCTGGGACTAGCGGGACCGATGAGCAGTTCTTC. Protein sequence: CASSLAGTSGTDEQFF.

This sequence joins TRBV27 and TRBJ2-1; a possible D gene is TRBD2 (5 bases). The CDR3 extends over 14 amino acids. Germline CDR1 is MNHEY and CDR2 is SMNVEV (reference sequence). V was trimmed by 10 bases and J by 0 bases, leaving 13 bases between them. CDR3 bases: TGTGCCATCTCGGATAGCGCCTCCTACAATGAGCAGTTCTTC. Translated: CAISDSASYNEQFF.